These 26 T cell receptor beta chains were all obtained from the same sample, sequenced in a study of shared clonotypes between healthy human individuals. CD8 cells classed as naive were CD45RO-negative and positively selected for CCR7, excluding terminally differentiated effector memory CD45RA+ cells. The assay was immunoSEQ multiplex PCR, and TCRdb's table has in-frame clones only and misses some. The sample carries hundreds of thousands of clones, around 96% recorded once. The specimen sequenced was naive CD8+ T cells sorted from blood. The source is a woman aged 25 to 45 in good health.

Concerning this clone itself: No conserved phenylalanine or tryptophan ends this CDR3, so it is likely a read error. No DNA is shown, since the ends of the CDR3 on it are uncertain; the CDR3 is the one TCRdb lists. V and J are TRBV28 and TRBJ2-7; the table's D call, TRBD2, has no DNA check behind it. The CDR3 spans 14 residues, counting both ends. Germline V gene sequence: CDR1 MDHEN, CDR2 SYDVKM. CDR3 residues: CASRNELAGGPTFT.

The chain is built from TRBV7-2 and TRBJ2-7; either TRBD1 or TRBD2 may supply D (5 bases each). The germline CDR1 and CDR2 sequences are SGHTA and FQGNSA. Between the trimmed V and J ends, which lost 2 bases and 2 bases, there was a span of 16 bases. The CDR3 consists of 16 residues. CDR3 coding DNA: TGTGCCAGCAGCTTATACGGGACCCTTAGTGCCTACGAGCAGTACTTC. Translated, it gives CASSLYGTLSAYEQYF.

The chain joins TRBV7-9 to TRBJ2-5; tentatively, D is TRBD1 or TRBD2 (5 bases each). V lost 8 bases and J lost 11, with 21 bases in between. The CDR3 runs 13 residues. Germline values: CDR1 SEHNR, CDR2 FQNEAQ (reference sequence). CDR3: CASSTADRWEQYF. CDR3 bases: TGTGCCAGCTCGACAGCGGACCGCTGGGAGCAGTACTTC.

The chain recombines TRBV5-1 with TRBJ2-7, with 7 bases aligning to TRBD1. Trimming at V came to 2 bases and at J to 2 bases, leaving 4 bases not matched to a gene. The CDR3 covers 14 residues. Germline CDR1 SGHRS, CDR2 YFSETQ. The DNA of the CDR3 is TGCGCCAGCAGCTTACAGGGGTCTACCTACGAGCAGTACTTC. Translated, it gives CASSLQGSTYEQYF.

Written as DNA, the CDR3 is TGTGCCAGCCCGGGACTAGCGGGGATGGGTAGCACAGATACGCAGTATTTT. This encodes CASPGLAGMGSTDTQYF. The chain couples TRBV2 to TRBJ2-3, with 13 positions matching TRBD2. V shed 8 bases and J 0 bases; nucleotides not matched to a gene: 8. The CDR3 totals 17 residues. Germline-derived CDR1 and CDR2 are SNHLY and FYNNEI.

This clone occurred once. The rearrangement joins TRBV28 to TRBJ1-5; 7 nucleotides agree with TRBD1. The CDR3 runs 17 residues. V shed 1 base and J 1 base; nucleotides not matched to a gene: 7. Germline CDR1 reads MDHEN; CDR2 reads SYDVKM. CDR3 region: CASSLFRQGRSNQPQHF. The CDR3, as DNA: TGTGCCAGCAGTTTATTTCGACAGGGAAGAAGCAATCAGCCCCAGCATTTT. The full variable domain, its missing parts supplied by reference TRBV28 and TRBJ1-5, is DVKVTQSSRYLVKRTGEKVFLECVQDMDHENMFWYRQDPGLGLRLIYFSYDVKMKEKGDIPEGYSVSREKKERFSLILESASTNQTSMYLCASSLFRQGRSNQPQHFGDGTRLSIL.

The V call is TRBV20-1, the J call TRBJ2-1; TRBD1 might be the D (5 bases). The CDR3 sequence is 10 residues long. Germline loops: CDR1 DFQATT, CDR2 SNEGSKA (reference sequence). The V and J ends lost 7 bases and 8 bases respectively, with 9 bases between them. CDR3 bases: TGCAGTGTGGGGCCCGATGAGCAGTTCTTC. Its translation is CSVGPDEQFF.

The rearrangement joins TRBV27 to TRBJ1-2, with TRBD1 as a possible D gene (6 bases). Germline CDR1 is MNHEY and CDR2 is SMNVEV (reference sequence). This CDR3 has 16 residues. Trimming took off 3 bases at V and 4 bases at J, with 18 bases between the two ends. This chain's CDR3 is CASSLRAAGAVYGYTF. The CDR3 DNA reads TGTGCCAGCAGTTTGAGAGCTGCAGGGGCGGTCTATGGCTACACCTTC.

The chain carries TRBV14 and TRBJ2-7; 12 bases align to TRBD2. Germline CDR1 and CDR2: SGHDN and FVKESK. With 1 base clipped from V and 12 bases from J, the junction kept 4 bases outside the gene matches. The CDR3 contains 13 residues. The CDR3 bases are TGTGCCAGCAGCCAAGGACTAGCGGGAGCTCGGTACTTC. This sequence encodes CASSQGLAGARYF.

This chain uses TRBV11-2 with TRBJ2-3; TRBD2 agrees at 9 bases. V was pared by 1 base and J by 5 bases, with 7 bases of the junction left unmatched. Germline loops: CDR1 SGHAT, CDR2 FQNNGV. The CDR3 extends over 16 amino acids. CDR3 nucleotide sequence: TGTGCCAGCAGCTTAGCCTGGGGACTAGCCGGAGATACGCAGTATTTT. It yields the protein CASSLAWGLAGDTQYF. The full variable domain, with the rest looked up from reference TRBV11-2 and TRBJ2-3, is EAGVAQSPRYKIIEKRQSVAFWCNPISGHATLYWYQQILGQGPKLLIQFQNNGVVDDSQLPKDRFSAERLKGVDSTLKIQPAKLEDSAVYLCASSLAWGLAGDTQYFGPGTRLTVL.

This chain links TRBV28 with TRBJ2-3; 8 bases line up with TRBD2. There are 16 residues in the CDR3. Germline V gene data show CDR1 as MDHEN and CDR2 as SYDVKM. V shed 6 bases, J shed 1 base, and the junction held 9 bases outside the gene matches. The CDR3 here is CASSLPSREGTDTQYF. DNA of the CDR3: TGTGCCAGCAGCCTCCCTTCGCGGGAGGGCACAGATACGCAGTATTTT. The full variable domain, with the rest looked up from reference TRBV28 and TRBJ2-3, is DVKVTQSSRYLVKRTGEKVFLECVQDMDHENMFWYRQDPGLGLRLIYFSYDVKMKEKGDIPEGYSVSREKKERFSLILESASTNQTSMYLCASSLPSREGTDTQYFGPGTRLTVL.

In nucleotides, the CDR3 is TGTGCCAGCAACCAAAAAGGGAGAGAGACCCAGTACTTC. Protein: CASNQKGRETQYF. The chain links TRBV11-3 to TRBJ2-5, with a tentative D call TRBD2 (5 bases). The CDR3 contains 13 residues. Germline values: CDR1 SGHNT, CDR2 YENEEA. Trimming left V 7 bases short and J 4 bases short, with 13 bases between.

V and J are TRBV27 and TRBJ1-5; D remains unclear. This CDR3 has 14 residues. CDR1 MNHEY and CDR2 SMNVEV come from the germline V gene (reference sequence). V was trimmed by 5 bases and J by 5 bases, leaving 13 bases between them. Here the CDR3 reads CASSLSGRDQPQHF. The CDR3 nucleotides are TGTGCCAGCAGTCTCTCCGGCCGCGATCAGCCCCAGCATTTT.

This sequence joins TRBV27 and TRBJ1-2; D is possibly TRBD1 (6 bases). CDR1 MNHEY and CDR2 SMNVEV come from the germline V gene (reference sequence). V shed 5 bases and J shed 1 base, with 11 bases lying between them. The CDR3 has 14 residues. The CDR3 region has the DNA TGTGCCAGCAGTCAGATGGACAGTAACTATGGCTACACCTTC. This sequence encodes CASSQMDSNYGYTF.

J is TRBJ2-3 and V is TRBV27, with D perhaps matching TRBD1 or TRBD2 (7 bases each). Germline CDR1 reads MNHEY; CDR2 reads SMNVEV (reference sequence). This CDR3 is built from 17 residues. V dropped 1 base and J dropped 5 bases, with 19 bases sitting between them. In nucleotides, the CDR3 is TGTGCCAGCAGTTTATATGGTGGGAGGGGGCTGGGAGATACGCAGTATTTT. It translates to CASSLYGGRGLGDTQYF.

The rearrangement joins TRBV28 to TRBJ1-4; D perhaps matches TRBD1 (6 bases). The CDR3 totals 15 residues. Germline V lookup: CDR1 MDHEN, CDR2 SYDVKM. V dropped 1 base and J dropped 8 bases, with 14 bases sitting between them. The CDR3 loop reads CASSLSPGGGEKLFF. For the CDR3, the DNA is TGTGCCAGCAGTTTATCCCCGGGGGGGGGCGAAAAACTGTTTTTT.

In DNA form, the CDR3 reads TGTGCCAGCAGCTTATCTATGGGAGCGGGAGTTTACAATGAGCAGTTCTTC. Protein sequence: CASSLSMGAGVYNEQFF. This chain uses TRBV7-8 with TRBJ2-1, with 8 bases matching TRBD2. The CDR3 extends over 17 amino acids. Germline V gene lookup returns CDR1 SGHVS and CDR2 FQNEAQ. Trimming at V came to 2 bases and at J to 4 bases, leaving 10 bases not matched to a gene.

This chain uses TRBV28 with TRBJ1-2, with D maybe TRBD1 (6 bases). The CDR3 covers 16 residues. Trimming removed 2 bases from V and 8 bases from J, with 21 bases in between. Germline CDR1 MDHEN, CDR2 SYDVKM. CDR3 loop: CASSLAGGEWDLGYTF. The CDR3, as DNA: TGTGCCAGCAGTTTAGCGGGGGGCGAGTGGGACTTGGGCTACACCTTC.

The chain is built from TRBV21-1 and TRBJ2-6. TRBV21-1 is given as a pseudogene. There are 18 residues in the CDR3. CDR3 sequence: CASSPRPGRGLLANVLTF. The CDR3 coding sequence is TGTGCCAGCAGCCCCCGCCCGGGGAGGGGGCTATTGGCCAACGTCCTGACTTTC.

The chain employs TRBV29-1 and TRBJ2-3; TRBD1 agrees at 7 bases. CDR1 and CDR2 from the germline V gene are SQVTM and ANQGSEA. With 3 bases clipped from V and 11 bases from J, the junction kept 5 bases outside the gene matches. CDR3 size: 11 residues. The CDR3 nucleotides are TGCAGCGTTGAGAGACAGGGCCTGCAGTATTTT. This codes for CSVERQGLQYF.

Remarks on this clone: Other DNA sequences in the same sample also yield this CDR3. The chain couples TRBV28 to TRBJ2-7; D gene ambiguous. CDR1 and CDR2 (germline): MDHEN, SYDVKM. CDR3 size: 11 residues. V lost 4 bases and J lost 4, with 5 bases in between. The chain's CDR3 is CASSSGYEQYF. CDR3 bases: TGTGCCAGCAGTTCGGGTTACGAGCAGTACTTC.

V is TRBV2 and J is TRBJ2-1, with TRBD2 matching 9 bases. Trimming cost V 4 bases and J 7 bases; bases outside gene matches: 8. Germline V gives CDR1 SNHLY, CDR2 FYNNEI. The CDR3 runs to 15 residues. This CDR3 reads CASSGLAGAINEQFF. In nucleotides, the CDR3 is TGTGCCAGCAGTGGATTAGCGGGAGCTATTAATGAGCAGTTCTTC.

The chain is built from TRBV4-2 and TRBJ2-7; TRBD1 matches at 7 bases. From germline, CDR1 is LGHNA and CDR2 YNFKEQ. The J segment lost 3 bases and the V segment lost 5 bases, leaving 4 bases of the junction unmatched. This CDR3 has 13 amino acids. Here the CDR3 DNA reads TGTGCCAGCAGCAACCGGGACAGCTACGAGCAGTACTTC. Residues: CASSNRDSYEQYF.

This sequence joins TRBV9 and TRBJ1-2; TRBD1 might be the D (6 bases). Trimming took off 3 bases at V and 8 bases at J, with 20 bases between the two ends. Germline loops: CDR1 SGDLS, CDR2 YYNGEE. CDR3 size: 15 residues. CDR3 coding DNA: TGTGCCAGCAGCGGAGGGAACCTCGGGGGGCGCGGCTACACCTTC. This sequence encodes CASSGGNLGGRGYTF.

A remark on this clone: Compared with germline, one end of the junction differs, possibly owing to a read error. V gene TRBV2 combines with J gene TRBJ2-7, with 10 bases that match TRBD2. Germline V CDR1 and CDR2: SNHLY, FYNNEI. This CDR3 comprises 15 residues. CDR3 sequence: CASREASGSTYEQYF. The CDR3 region has the DNA TGTGCCAGCAGGGAAGCTAGCGGGAGTACCTACGAGCAGTACTTC. Together with reference TRBV2 and TRBJ2-7, the CDR3 gives the full variable domain: EPEVTQTPSHQVTQMGQEVILRCVPISNHLYFYWYRQILGQKVEFLVSFYNNEISEKSEIFDDQFSVERPDGSNFTLKIRSTKLEDSAMYFCASREASGSTYEQYFGPGTRLTVT.

The genes are TRBV11-3 and TRBJ2-7; D may be TRBD2 (5 bases). The length of the CDR3 is 15 residues. The germline V gene encodes CDR1 SGHNT and CDR2 YENEEA. Deletions cut 1 base from V and 2 bases from J, with 12 bases between. The CDR3 sequence: CASSLGQADPYEQYF. CDR3 DNA: TGTGCCAGCAGCTTAGGGCAAGCGGACCCCTACGAGCAGTACTTC.